The rows below give T cell receptor beta chains drawn from one sample of a study of T cell responses to AZD1222 COVID-19 vaccine. This table comes from immunoSEQ multiplex PCR, and its TCRdb copy is limited to in-frame clones, with some not included. The data contain 200,000 or so clones, almost 95% of them seen just once; the ten biggest clones take up 8.5% to 12%. The sample consisted of peripheral blood, taken on day 0 of AZD1222 vaccination. The receptor source for this set is an adult in good health. The CDR3 runs from the conserved cysteine through the conserved F or W. D genes are given only for firm matches. Not every row has a clone size; where given, it reads once, few, many or a size class.

>TRBJ1-5|-|TRBV20-1|-
CSARATGFQHF
TGCAGTGCTAGGGCAACTGGTTTCCAGCATTTT
>TRBJ1-2|-|TRBV19|-
CASSIGTRSEGGYTF
TGTGCCAGTAGTATAGGGACAAGGAGTGAAGGAGGCTACACCTTC
>TRBJ1-2|-|TRBV6-5|-
CASSYREGHYGYTF
TGTGCCAGCAGTTACCGGGAGGGCCACTATGGCTACACCTTC
>TRBJ1-1|-|TRBV6-5|-
CASSLQVNTEAFF
TGTGCCAGCAGTCTTCAAGTGAACACTGAAGCTTTCTTT
>TRBJ2-1|-|TRBV7-8|-
CASSLRTSRTHNEQFF
TGTGCCAGCAGCTTGCGAACTAGCAGGACCCACAATGAGCAGTTCTTC
>TRBJ1-2|-|TRBV18|-
CASSPNGNSASLYGYTF
TGTGCCAGCTCACCTAACGGGAACAGCGCCTCCCTCTATGGCTACACCTTC
>TRBJ1-2|-|TRBV7-8|TRBD1
CASSQTGLYGYTF
TGTGCCAGCAGCCAGACAGGGCTTTATGGCTACACCTTC
>TRBJ2-4|-|TRBV20-1|TRBD2
CSASSGSVAKNIQYF
TGCAGTGCTAGTAGCGGGAGTGTAGCCAAAAACATTCAGTACTTC
>TRBJ1-1|-|TRBV2|-
CASNPGMNTEAFF
TGTGCCAGCAACCCTGGGATGAACACTGAAGCTTTCTTT
>TRBJ1-1|-|TRBV6-5|TRBD1
CASSYLQGTTEAFF
TGTGCCAGCAGTTACTTACAGGGGACCACTGAAGCTTTCTTT
>TRBJ2-7|-|TRBV27|-
CASSASGPRGEQYF
TGTGCCAGCAGTGCATCCGGGCCCCGCGGCGAGCAGTACTTC
>TRBJ2-5|-|TRBV6-6|TRBD1
CATLRGLQETQYF
TGTGCCACCCTTAGGGGGCTCCAAGAGACCCAGTACTTC
>TRBJ1-5|-|TRBV3-1/TRBV3-2|-
CASSSWDNQPQHF
TGTGCCAGCAGTTCTTGGGACAATCAGCCCCAGCATTTT
>TRBJ1-2|once|TRBV6-5|TRBD1
CASSNWDRGVEGYTF
TGTGCCAGCAGTAATTGGGACAGGGGGGTGGAAGGCTACACCTTC
>TRBJ1-6|once|TRBV30|-
CAWRYRGANNSPLHF
TGTGCCTGGAGGTATCGGGGTGCGAATAATTCACCCCTCCACTTT
>TRBJ2-1|-|TRBV5-6|-
CASSYWTGNNEQFF
TGTGCCAGCAGCTACTGGACGGGGAACAATGAGCAGTTCTTC
>TRBJ2-7|-|TRBV5-1|-
CASRAGDEQYF
TGCGCCAGCAGGGCAGGCGACGAGCAGTACTTC
>TRBJ1-5|-|TRBV6-1|-
CASSEVVQGDQPQHF
TGTGCCAGCAGTGAAGTTGTACAGGGTGATCAGCCCCAGCATTTT
>TRBJ1-1|-|TRBV5-1|TRBD1
CASSLDRGVDTEAFF
TGCGCCAGCAGCTTAGACAGGGGGGTGGACACTGAAGCTTTCTTT
>TRBJ1-3|-|TRBV14|-
CASSHGGTFIGNTIYF
TGTGCCAGCAGCCACGGCGGGACATTCATCGGAAACACCATATATTTT